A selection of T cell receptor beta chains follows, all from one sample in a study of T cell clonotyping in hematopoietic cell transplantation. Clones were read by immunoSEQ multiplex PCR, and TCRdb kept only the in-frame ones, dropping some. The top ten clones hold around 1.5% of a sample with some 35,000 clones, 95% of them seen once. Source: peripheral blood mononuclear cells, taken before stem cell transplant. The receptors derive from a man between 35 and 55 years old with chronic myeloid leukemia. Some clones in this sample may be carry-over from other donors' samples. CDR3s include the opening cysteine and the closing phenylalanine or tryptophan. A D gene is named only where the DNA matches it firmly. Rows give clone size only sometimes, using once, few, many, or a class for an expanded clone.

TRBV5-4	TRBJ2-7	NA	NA	TGTGCCAGCAGCTTTTTCCTCCAGGGGACACACGAGCAGTACTTC	CASSFFLQGTHEQYF
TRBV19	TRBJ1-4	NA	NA	TGTGCCAGTAGTCCCGAAGCCGGGGAAAAACTGTTTTTT	CASSPEAGEKLFF
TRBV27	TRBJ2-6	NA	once	TGTGCCAGCAGTTTAAGCTCTGGGGCCAACGTCCTGACTTTC	CASSLSSGANVLTF
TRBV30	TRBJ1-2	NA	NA	TGTGCCTGGAGTGAAGGGTTTAACTATGGCTACACCTTC	CAWSEGFNYGYTF
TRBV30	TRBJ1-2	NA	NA	TGTGCCTGGAGTGTACAGGGAGAGGGCGGCTACACCTTC	CAWSVQGEGGYTF
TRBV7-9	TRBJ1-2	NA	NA	TGTGCCAGCAGCTTAGGAGGGGAAGGCTATGGCTACACCTTC	CASSLGGEGYGYTF
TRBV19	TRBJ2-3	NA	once	TGTGCCAGTAGTGCGCAGGGTAGCTCAGATACGCAGTATTTT	CASSAQGSSDTQYF
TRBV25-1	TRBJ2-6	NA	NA	TGTGCCAGCAGTAGAGGGTACGGGGCCAACGTCCTGACTTTC	CASSRGYGANVLTF
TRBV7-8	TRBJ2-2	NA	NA	TGTGCCAGCAGCTTATTTCATCCCGGTGGCACCGGGGAGCTGTTTTTT	CASSLFHPGGTGELFF
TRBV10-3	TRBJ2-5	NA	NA	TGTGCCATCAGTGACAGAAGCGCAGGAGAGACCCAGTACTTC	CAISDRSAGETQYF
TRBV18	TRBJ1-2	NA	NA	TGTGCCAGTTCCCGGGGCTGGGGCTACACCTTC	CASSRGWGYTF
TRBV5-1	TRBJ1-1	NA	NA	TGCGCCAGCAGCTTAACTAGGCGGACCACTGAAGCTTTCTTT	CASSLTRRTTEAFF
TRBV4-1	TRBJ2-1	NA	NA	TGCGCCAGCAGCCCGACTCTCTCCTTACGACACAATGAGCAGTTCTTC	CASSPTLSLRHNEQFF
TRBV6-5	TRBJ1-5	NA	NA	TGTGCCAGCAGTTACGAAGGCTACAATCAGCCCCAGCATTTT	CASSYEGYNQPQHF
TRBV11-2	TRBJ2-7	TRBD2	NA	TGTGCCAGCAGCTTAGCGGGCCAGGGAGGGGAGCAGTACTTC	CASSLAGQGGEQYF
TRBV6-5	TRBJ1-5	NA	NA	TGTGCCAGCAGTACACTATTTGAGCCAAATCAGCCCCAGCATTTT	CASSTLFEPNQPQHF
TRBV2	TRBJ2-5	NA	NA	TGTGCCAGCAGTGAAGTCCCCCAAGAGACCCAGTACTTC	CASSEVPQETQYF
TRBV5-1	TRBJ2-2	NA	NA	TGCGCCAGCAGCTTGGGGCCCCGCTCCCGAGGCACCGGGGAGCTGTTTTTT	CASSLGPRSRGTGELFF
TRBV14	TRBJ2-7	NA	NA	TGTGCCAGCAGCCAAGGGAACGACCCTAGCTCCTACGAGCAGTACTTC	CASSQGNDPSSYEQYF
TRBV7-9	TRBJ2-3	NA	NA	TGTGCCAGCAGCTTTGACAGGGCCCCCGGGGGGACAGATACGCAGTATTTT	CASSFDRAPGGTDTQYF
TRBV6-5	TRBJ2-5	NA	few	TGTGCCAGCAGCCTCCTAGGGGGAGAGACCCAGTACTTC	CASSLLGGETQYF
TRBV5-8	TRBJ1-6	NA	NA	TGTGCCAGCGGACGAACCGGGACAACTGATTCACCCCTCCACTTT	CASGRTGTTDSPLHF
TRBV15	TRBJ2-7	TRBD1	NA	TGTGCCACCAGTCTCGACAGGGTGATCGACGAGCAGTACTTC	CATSLDRVIDEQYF
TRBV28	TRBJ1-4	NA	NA	TGTGCCTCGCGGGGAACGGCTGAAAAACTGTTTTTT	CASRGTAEKLFF
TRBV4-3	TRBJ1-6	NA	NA	TGCGCCAGCAGCCAACTCACAGGGAGCTCCTATAATTCACCCCTCCACTTT	CASSQLTGSSYNSPLHF
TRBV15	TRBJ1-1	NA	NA	TGTGCCACCAGCCTGGGCCCCGAGAGCACTGAAGCTTTCTTT	CATSLGPESTEAFF
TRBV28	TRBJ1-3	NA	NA	TGTGCCAGCACCTTATATAGGGGGATGAACACCATATATTTT	CASTLYRGMNTIYF
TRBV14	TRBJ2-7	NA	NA	TGTGCCAGCAGCCTGACCCTAGGCGAGCAGTACTTC	CASSLTLGEQYF
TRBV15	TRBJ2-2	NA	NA	TGTGCCACCAGCTCCAGAAGGCAGGGCACCGGGGAGCTGTTTTTT	CATSSRRQGTGELFF
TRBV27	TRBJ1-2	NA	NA	TGTGCCAGCAGTTTACGGGTAGGCTATGGCTACACCTTC	CASSLRVGYGYTF
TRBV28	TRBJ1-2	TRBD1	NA	TGTGCCAGCAGGCAAACAGGGGTAAGTGGCTACACCTTC	CASRQTGVSGYTF
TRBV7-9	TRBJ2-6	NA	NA	TGTGCCAGCAGCACCACCGACGGGAGAGGATTCAACGTCCTGACTTTC	CASSTTDGRGFNVLTF
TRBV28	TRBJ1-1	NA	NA	TGTGCCAGCAGTTTAATTAACACTGAAGCTTTCTTT	CASSLINTEAFF
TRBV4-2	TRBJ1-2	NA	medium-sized	TGTGCCAGCAGCCAGATGGCAAGCAACTATGGCTACACCTTC	CASSQMASNYGYTF
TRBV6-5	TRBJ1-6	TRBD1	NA	TGTGCCAGCAGCTCGGGACAGGGTCGGTCCCCCCTCCACTTT	CASSSGQGRSPLHF
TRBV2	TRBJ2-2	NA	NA	TGTGCCAGCGAACCGGGACACTATACCGGGGAGCTGTTTTTT	CASEPGHYTGELFF
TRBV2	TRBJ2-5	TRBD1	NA	TGTGCCAGCAGCCCCGGACAGGGGCAACGGGCCCAGTACTTC	CASSPGQGQRAQYF
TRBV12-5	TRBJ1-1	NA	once	TGTGCTAGTGGTTGGCACTCTAACACTGAAGCTTTCTTT	CASGWHSNTEAFF
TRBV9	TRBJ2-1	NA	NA	TGTGCCAGCAGCCAGGTCCCATCGGGACTCTTCTACAATGAGCAGTTCTTC	CASSQVPSGLFYNEQFF
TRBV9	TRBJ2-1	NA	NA	TGTGCCAGCGCCAGTGTGGATTATGAGCAGTTCTTC	CASASVDYEQFF
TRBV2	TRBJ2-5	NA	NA	TGTGCCAGCAGTGAAGAGACAACCGGGGAGACCCAGTACTTC	CASSEETTGETQYF
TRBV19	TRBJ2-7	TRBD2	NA	TGTGCCAGTAGTCCCGGGGTAGCGGGGGCCTACGAGCAGTACTTC	CASSPGVAGAYEQYF
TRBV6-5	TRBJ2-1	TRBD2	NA	TGTGCCACCGCTAGCGGGGGGGCGAATGAGCAGTTCTTC	CATASGGANEQFF
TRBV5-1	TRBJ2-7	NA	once	TGCGCCAGCAGCTTGGAATACAGGGGAGGGTACGAGCAGTACTTC	CASSLEYRGGYEQYF
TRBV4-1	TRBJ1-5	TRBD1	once	TGCGCCAGCAGCCAGTGGCCACCGGGACAGGAACCTTTCGTTGACAATCAGCCCCAGCATTTT	CASSQWPPGQEPFVDNQPQHF
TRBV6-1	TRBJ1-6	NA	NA	TGTGCCAGCAGTGACGGAGGTTATAATTCACCCCTCCACTTT	CASSDGGYNSPLHF